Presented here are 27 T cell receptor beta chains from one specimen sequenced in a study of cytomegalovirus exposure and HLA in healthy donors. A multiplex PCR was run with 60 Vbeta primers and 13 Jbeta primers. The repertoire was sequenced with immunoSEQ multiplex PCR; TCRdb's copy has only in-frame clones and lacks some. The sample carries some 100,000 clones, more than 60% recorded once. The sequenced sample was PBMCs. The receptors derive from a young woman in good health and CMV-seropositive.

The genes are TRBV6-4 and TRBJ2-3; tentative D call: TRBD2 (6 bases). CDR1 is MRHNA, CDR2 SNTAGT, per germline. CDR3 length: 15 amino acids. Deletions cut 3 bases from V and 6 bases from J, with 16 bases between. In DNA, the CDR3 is TGTGCCAGCAGTGAGTCCGGGACTGGAGTGGATACGCAGTATTTT. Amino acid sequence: CASSESGTGVDTQYF.

In DNA, the CDR3 is TGCGCCAGCAGCCAAGAATCAACGGGAGGGCCTCACAATGAGCAGTTCTTC. As protein: CASSQESTGGPHNEQFF. This chain uses TRBV4-3 with TRBJ2-1; TRBD2 matches 8 bases. CDR1 LGHNA and CDR2 YSLEER come from the germline V gene. The junction had 9 bases not matched to a gene; V was cut back by 0 bases and J by 5 bases. The CDR3 length is 17 residues.

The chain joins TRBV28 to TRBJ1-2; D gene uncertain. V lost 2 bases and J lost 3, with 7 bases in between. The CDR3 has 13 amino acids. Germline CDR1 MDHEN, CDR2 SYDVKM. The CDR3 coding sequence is TGTGCCAGCAGTTTACGGGGTCACTATGGCTACACCTTC. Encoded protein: CASSLRGHYGYTF.

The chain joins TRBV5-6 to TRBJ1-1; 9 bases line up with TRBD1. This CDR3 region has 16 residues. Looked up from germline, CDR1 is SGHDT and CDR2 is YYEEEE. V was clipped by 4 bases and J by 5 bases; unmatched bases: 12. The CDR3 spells CASSGWDRVGPTEAFF. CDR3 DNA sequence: TGTGCCAGCAGCGGGTGGGACAGGGTGGGGCCAACTGAAGCTTTCTTT.

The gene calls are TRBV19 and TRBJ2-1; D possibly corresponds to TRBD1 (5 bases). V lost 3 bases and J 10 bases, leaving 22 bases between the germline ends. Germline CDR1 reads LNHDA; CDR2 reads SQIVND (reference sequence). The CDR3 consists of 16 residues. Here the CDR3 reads CASSIGRGPRSTEQFF. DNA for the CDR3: TGTGCCAGTAGTATCGGAAGGGGCCCTAGAAGTACGGAGCAGTTCTTC. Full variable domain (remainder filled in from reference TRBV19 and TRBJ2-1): DGGITQSPKYLFRKEGQNVTLSCEQNLNHDAMYWYRQDPGQGLRLIYYSQIVNDFQKGDIAEGYSVSREKKESFPLTVTSAQKNPTAFYLCASSIGRGPRSTEQFFGPGTRLTVL.

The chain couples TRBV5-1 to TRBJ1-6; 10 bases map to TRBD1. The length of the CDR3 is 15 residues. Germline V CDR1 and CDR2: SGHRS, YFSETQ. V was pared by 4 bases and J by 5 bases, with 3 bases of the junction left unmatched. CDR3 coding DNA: TGCGCCAGCAGCATAGGACAGGGGGATAATTCACCCCTCCACTTT. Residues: CASSIGQGDNSPLHF. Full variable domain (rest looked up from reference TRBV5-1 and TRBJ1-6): KAGVTQTPRYLIKTRGQQVTLSCSPISGHRSVSWYQQTPGQGLQFLFEYFSETQRNKGNFPGRFSGRQFSNSRSEMNVSTLELGDSALYLCASSIGQGDNSPLHFGNGTRLTVT.

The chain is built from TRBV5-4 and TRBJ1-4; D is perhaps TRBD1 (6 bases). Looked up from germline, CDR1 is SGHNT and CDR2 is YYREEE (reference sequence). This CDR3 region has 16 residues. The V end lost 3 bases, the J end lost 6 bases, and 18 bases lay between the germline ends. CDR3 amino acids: CASSSGGASSDEKLFF. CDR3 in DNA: TGTGCCAGCAGCTCCGGGGGGGCGTCGTCGGATGAAAAACTGTTTTTT. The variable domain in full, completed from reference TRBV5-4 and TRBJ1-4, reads ETGVTQSPTHLIKTRGQQVTLRCSSQSGHNTVSWYQQALGQGPQFIFQYYREEENGRGNFPPRFSGLQFPNYSSELNVNALELDDSALYLCASSSGGASSDEKLFFGSGTQLSVL.

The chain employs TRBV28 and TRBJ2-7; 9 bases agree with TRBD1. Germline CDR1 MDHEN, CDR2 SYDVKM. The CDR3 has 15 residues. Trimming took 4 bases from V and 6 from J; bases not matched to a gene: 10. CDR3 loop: CASSSAQDRGGEQYF. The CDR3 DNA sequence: TGTGCCAGCAGTTCAGCCCAGGACAGGGGAGGCGAGCAGTACTTC.

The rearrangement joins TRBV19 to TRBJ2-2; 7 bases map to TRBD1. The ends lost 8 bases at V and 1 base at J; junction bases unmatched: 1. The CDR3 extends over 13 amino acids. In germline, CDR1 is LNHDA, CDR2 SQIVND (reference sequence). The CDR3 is CASGDRNTGELFF. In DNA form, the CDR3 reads TGTGCCAGTGGGGACAGGAACACCGGGGAGCTGTTTTTT.

The DNA for the CDR3 is TGTGCCAGCACCAGACAGTGGCTAAACTACGAGCAGTACTTC. It codes for CASTRQWLNYEQYF. The V call is TRBV7-3, the J call TRBJ2-7; D may be TRBD1 (5 bases). The CDR3 is 14 amino acids. Germline values: CDR1 SGHTA, CDR2 FQGTGA. The V gene lost 7 bases and the J gene lost 3 bases, with 16 bases spanning the gap.

CDR3 sequence reads: CAWRAGAETQYF. In nucleotides, the CDR3 is TGTGCCTGGAGAGCGGGGGCGGAGACCCAGTACTTC. This chain connects TRBV30 to TRBJ2-5; 8 bases agree with TRBD2. V was pared by 3 bases and J by 5 bases, with 2 bases of the junction left unmatched. Per germline, CDR1 GTSNPN and CDR2 SVGIG (reference sequence). This CDR3 region has 12 residues.

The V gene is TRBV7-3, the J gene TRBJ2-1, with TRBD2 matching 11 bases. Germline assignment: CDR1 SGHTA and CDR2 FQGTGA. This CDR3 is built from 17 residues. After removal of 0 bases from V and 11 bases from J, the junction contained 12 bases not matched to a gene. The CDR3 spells CASSLTPSKTSGTKQFF. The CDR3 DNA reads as TGTGCCAGCAGCTTAACGCCTTCCAAGACTAGCGGGACAAAGCAGTTCTTC.

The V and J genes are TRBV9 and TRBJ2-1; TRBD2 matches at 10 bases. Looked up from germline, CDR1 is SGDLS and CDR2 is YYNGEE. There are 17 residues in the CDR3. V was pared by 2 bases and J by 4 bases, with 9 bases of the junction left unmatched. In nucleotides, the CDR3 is TGTGCCAGCAGCGTTCAGGCATCTAGCGGGAGATACAATGAGCAGTTCTTC. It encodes CASSVQASSGRYNEQFF.

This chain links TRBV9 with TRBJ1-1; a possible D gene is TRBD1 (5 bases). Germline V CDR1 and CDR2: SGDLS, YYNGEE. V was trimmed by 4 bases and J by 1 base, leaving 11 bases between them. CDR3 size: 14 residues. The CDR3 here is CASSRQQKNTEAFF. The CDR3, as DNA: TGTGCCAGCAGCCGACAGCAAAAGAACACTGAAGCTTTCTTT.

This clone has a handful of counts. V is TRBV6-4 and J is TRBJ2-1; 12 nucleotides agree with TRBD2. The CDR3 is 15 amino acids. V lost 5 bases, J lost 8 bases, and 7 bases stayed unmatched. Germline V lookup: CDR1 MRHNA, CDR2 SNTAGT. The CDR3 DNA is TGTGCCAGCAGTCGACTAGCGGGAGAGGTCCATGAGCAGTTCTTC. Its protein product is CASSRLAGEVHEQFF.

Written as DNA, the CDR3 is TGCAGCGCAGTATGGACTAGCGGAAACAATGAGCAGTTCTTC. Translating gives CSAVWTSGNNEQFF. This sequence joins TRBV29-1 and TRBJ2-1; 10 bases agree with TRBD2. The germline V gene encodes CDR1 SQVTM and CDR2 ANQGSEA. J was trimmed by 5 bases and V by 7 bases; bases with no gene match: 8. The CDR3 has 14 residues.

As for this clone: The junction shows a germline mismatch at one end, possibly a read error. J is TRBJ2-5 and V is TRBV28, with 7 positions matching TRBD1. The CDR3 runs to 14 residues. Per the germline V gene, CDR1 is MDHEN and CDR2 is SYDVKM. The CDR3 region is CASTIDRAYGPPNF. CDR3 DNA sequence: TGTGCCAGCACCATTGACAGGGCATATGGACCACCCAACTTC. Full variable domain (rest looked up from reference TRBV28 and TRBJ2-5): DVKVTQSSRYLVKRTGEKVFLECVQDMDHENMFWYRQDPGLGLRLIYFSYDVKMKEKGDIPEGYSVSREKKERFSLILESASTNQTSMYLCASTIDRAYGPPNFGPGTRLLVL.

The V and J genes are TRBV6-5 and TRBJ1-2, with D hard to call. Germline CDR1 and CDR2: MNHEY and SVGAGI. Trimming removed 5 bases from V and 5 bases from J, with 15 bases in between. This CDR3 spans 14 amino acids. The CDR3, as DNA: TGTGCCAGCAGTCCTCGCCGGTTTTGGTATGGCTACACCTTC. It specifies CASSPRRFWYGYTF.

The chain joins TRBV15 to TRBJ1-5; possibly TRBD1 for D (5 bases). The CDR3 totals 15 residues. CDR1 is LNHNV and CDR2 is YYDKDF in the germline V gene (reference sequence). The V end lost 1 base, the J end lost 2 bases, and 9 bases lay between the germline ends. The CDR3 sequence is CATSRAGGGNQPQHF. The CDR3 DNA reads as TGTGCCACCAGCAGAGCGGGAGGGGGCAATCAGCCCCAGCATTTT. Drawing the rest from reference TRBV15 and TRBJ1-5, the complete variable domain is DAMVIQNPRYQVTQFGKPVTLSCSQTLNHNVMYWYQQKSSQAPKLLFHYYDKDFNNEADTPDNFQSRRPNTSFCFLDIRSPGLGDTAMYLCATSRAGGGNQPQHFGDGTRLSIL.

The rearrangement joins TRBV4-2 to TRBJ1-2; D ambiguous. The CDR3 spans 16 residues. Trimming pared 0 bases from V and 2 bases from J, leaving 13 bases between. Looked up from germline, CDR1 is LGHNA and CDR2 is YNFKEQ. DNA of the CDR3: TGTGCCAGCAGCCAAGATCCGATCAGTCAAAACTATGGCTACACCTTC. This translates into CASSQDPISQNYGYTF.

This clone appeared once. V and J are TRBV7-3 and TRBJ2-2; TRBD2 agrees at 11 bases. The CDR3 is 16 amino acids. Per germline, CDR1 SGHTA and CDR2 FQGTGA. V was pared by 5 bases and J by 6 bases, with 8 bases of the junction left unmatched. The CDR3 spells CASSPPGTSGSGELFF. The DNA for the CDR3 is TGTGCCAGCAGCCCACCCGGGACTAGCGGCTCCGGGGAGCTGTTTTTT.

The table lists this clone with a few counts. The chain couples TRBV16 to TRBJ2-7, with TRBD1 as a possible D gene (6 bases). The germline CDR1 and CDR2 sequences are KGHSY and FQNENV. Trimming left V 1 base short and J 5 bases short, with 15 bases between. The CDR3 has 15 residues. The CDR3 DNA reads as TGTGCCAGCAGCCAATTGAAACAGGGATTCCACGAGCAGTACTTC. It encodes CASSQLKQGFHEQYF.

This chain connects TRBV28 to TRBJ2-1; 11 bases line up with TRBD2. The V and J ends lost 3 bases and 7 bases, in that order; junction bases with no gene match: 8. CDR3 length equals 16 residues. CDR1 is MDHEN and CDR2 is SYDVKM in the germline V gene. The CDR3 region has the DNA TGTGCCAGCAGTTTTAGCGGGAGGGTCGTGGGAAATGAGCAGTTCTTC. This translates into CASSFSGRVVGNEQFF.

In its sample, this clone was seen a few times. For the CDR3, the DNA is TGCGCCAGCAGCCAACTACTAACGGGAGCGGGAGGGCCCGGCGGGGAGCTGTTTTTT. Translated: CASSQLLTGAGGPGGELFF. V usage is TRBV4-3 and J usage is TRBJ2-2; TRBD2 matches 10 bases. Germline V lookup: CDR1 LGHNA, CDR2 YSLEER. Trimming removed 2 bases from V and 7 bases from J; junction bases left unmatched: 16. The CDR3 is 19 residues long.

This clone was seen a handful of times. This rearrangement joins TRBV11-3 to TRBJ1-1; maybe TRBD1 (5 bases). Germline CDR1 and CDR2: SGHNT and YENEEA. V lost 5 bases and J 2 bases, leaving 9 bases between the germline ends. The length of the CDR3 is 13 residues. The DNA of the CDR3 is TGTGCCAGCAGCAGCAGGGAAAACACTGAAGCTTTCTTT. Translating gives CASSSRENTEAFF.

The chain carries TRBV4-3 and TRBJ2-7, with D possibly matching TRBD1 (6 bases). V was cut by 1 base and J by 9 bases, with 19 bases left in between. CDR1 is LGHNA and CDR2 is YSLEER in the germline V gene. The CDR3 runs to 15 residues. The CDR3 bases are TGCGCCAGCAGCCAAGCGACAGTTGAAGGGGGTGTGCAGTACTTC. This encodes CASSQATVEGGVQYF.

The CDR3 spells CASSIPRATTNEKLFF. CDR3 nucleotides: TGTGCCAGTAGTATCCCCAGGGCGACAACTAATGAAAAACTGTTTTTT. This chain uses TRBV19 with TRBJ1-4, with D maybe TRBD1 (5 bases). CDR1 and CDR2 from the germline V gene are LNHDA and SQIVND (reference sequence). V was trimmed by 3 bases and J by 0 bases, leaving 11 bases between them. CDR3 size: 16 residues.